The T cell receptor (beta chain) under discussion was sequenced for a study of tumor-infiltrating lymphocytes in primary liver carcinoma. Study at large: Primary liver carcinoma in the patients was surgically resected. Read depth, roughly 3.65 to 7.13 million productive TCRbeta reads, did not differ significantly between tissues.

Looked up from germline, CDR1 is SGHAT and CDR2 is FQNNGV. This CDR3 region has 16 residues. On this clonotype itself: Its target is not known. Relative to the germline gene, one junction end is altered; a read error may explain this.

Notes on the study in general: When set against blood, tumors had a significantly higher top-250-clone fraction (p = 0.039). In tumor-adjacent and tumor-blood pairs, overlap was lower than in tumor region pairs.

For blood RNA, unsorted whole blood served as the source, and germline DNA was extracted too. Reverse transcription of roughly 0.5 ug total RNA with a constant-region primer produced TCR beta cDNA. Construction of TCR beta libraries relied on three successive nested multiplex PCR rounds employing slightly modified ARM-PCR. Running approximately 10 cycles apiece, the first two PCR rounds relied on TRBV1-TRBV30 forward primers together with a C-beta reverse primer. TCRdb reanalysed the multiplex PCR reads using MiXCR and keeps one entry per CDR3 protein. The sample holds fewer than 350,000 distinct CDR3 sequences, roughly 60% seen once.

Sequences were obtained from peripheral blood. This clonotype was sampled from a man in his forties or fifties with primary liver carcinoma and hepatitis B virus infection. The J gene is TRBJ2-7, the V gene TRBV11-2, with TRBD2 matching 12 bases. The CDR3 spells CPSSTGTSGPTYEQYF. The DNA for the CDR3 is TGCCCCAGCAGCACCGGGACTAGCGGGCCCACCTACGAGCAGTACTTC.